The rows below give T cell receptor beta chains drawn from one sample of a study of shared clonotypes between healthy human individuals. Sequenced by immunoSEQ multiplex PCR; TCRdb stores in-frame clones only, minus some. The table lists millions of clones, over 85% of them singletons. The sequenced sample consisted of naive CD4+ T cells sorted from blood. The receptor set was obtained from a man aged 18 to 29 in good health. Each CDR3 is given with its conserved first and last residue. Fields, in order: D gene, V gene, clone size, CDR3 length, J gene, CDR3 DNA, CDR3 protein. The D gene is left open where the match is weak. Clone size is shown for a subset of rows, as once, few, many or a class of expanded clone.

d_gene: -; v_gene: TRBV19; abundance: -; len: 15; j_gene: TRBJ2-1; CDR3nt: TGTGCCAGTAGTATATCCCCTCTAGCGTTCAATGAGCAGTTCTTC; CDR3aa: CASSISPLAFNEQFF
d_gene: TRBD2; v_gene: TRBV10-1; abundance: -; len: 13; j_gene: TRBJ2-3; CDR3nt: TGCGCCAGCAGTCGGAGGGAGGGGGATACGCAGTATTTT; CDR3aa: CASSRREGDTQYF
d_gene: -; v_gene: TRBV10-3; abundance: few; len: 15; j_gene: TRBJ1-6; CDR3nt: TGTGCCATCAGTGAGAGGAATCTAGAGAATTCACCCCTCCACTTT; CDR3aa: CAISERNLENSPLHF
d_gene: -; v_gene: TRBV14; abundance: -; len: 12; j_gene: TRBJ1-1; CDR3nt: TGTGCCAGCAGCTCCGGGGGCGGCAGCGCTTTCTTT; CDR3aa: CASSSGGGSAFF
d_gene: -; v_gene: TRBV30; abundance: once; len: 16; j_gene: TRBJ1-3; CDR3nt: TGTGCCTGCCATAGTCGGGACGGTCGACTTTTGAACACCATATATTTT; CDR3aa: CACHSRDGRLLNTIYF
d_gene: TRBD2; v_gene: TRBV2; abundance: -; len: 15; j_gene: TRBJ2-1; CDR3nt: TGTGCCAGCACCCTGACTAGCGGATTAAACAATGAGCAGTTCTTC; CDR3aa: CASTLTSGLNNEQFF
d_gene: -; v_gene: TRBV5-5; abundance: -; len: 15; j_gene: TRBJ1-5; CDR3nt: TGTGCCAGCAGCCTGGGACCCATTAGCAATCAGCCCCAGCATTTT; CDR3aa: CASSLGPISNQPQHF
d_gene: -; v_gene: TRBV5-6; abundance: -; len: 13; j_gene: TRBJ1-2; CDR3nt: TGTGCCAGCAGCTTGGCGGAGGGCTATGGCTACACCTTC; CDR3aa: CASSLAEGYGYTF
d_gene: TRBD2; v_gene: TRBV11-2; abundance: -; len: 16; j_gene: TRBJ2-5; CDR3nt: TGTGCCAGCAGCTTAGGCCCTAGCGGGATGCAAGAGACCCAGTACTTC; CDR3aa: CASSLGPSGMQETQYF
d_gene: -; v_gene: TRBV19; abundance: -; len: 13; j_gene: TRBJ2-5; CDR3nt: TGTGCCAGTACAGGTCAGGTCGTAGAGACCCAGTACTTC; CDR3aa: CASTGQVVETQYF
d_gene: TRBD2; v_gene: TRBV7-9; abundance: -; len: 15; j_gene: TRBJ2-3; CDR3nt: TGTGCCAGCAGCATGACTAGCGGGAGTACAGATACGCAGTATTTT; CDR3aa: CASSMTSGSTDTQYF
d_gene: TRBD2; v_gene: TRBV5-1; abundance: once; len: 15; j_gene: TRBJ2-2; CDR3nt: TGCGCCAGCAGCCCGGGGACTAGGAAAACCGGGGAGCTGTTTTTT; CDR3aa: CASSPGTRKTGELFF
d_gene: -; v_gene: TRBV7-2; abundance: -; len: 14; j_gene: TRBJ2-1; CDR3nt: TGTGCCAGCAGCTTTATATCGGGGCACAATGAGCAGTTCTTC; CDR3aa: CASSFISGHNEQFF
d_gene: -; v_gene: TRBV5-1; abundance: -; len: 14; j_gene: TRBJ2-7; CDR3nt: TGCGCCAGCAGCTTGGTACAGTCCTCCTACGAGCAGTACTTC; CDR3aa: CASSLVQSSYEQYF
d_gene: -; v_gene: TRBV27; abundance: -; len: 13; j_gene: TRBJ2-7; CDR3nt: TGTGCCAGCAGTACATATCCGTACCACGAGCAGTACTTC; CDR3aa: CASSTYPYHEQYF
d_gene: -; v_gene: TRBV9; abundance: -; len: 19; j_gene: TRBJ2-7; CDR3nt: TGTGCCAGCAGCCCAGCTTCTTTGACTAGTGCGTACGGGATGGGCGAGCAGTACTTC; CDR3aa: CASSPASLTSAYGMGEQYF
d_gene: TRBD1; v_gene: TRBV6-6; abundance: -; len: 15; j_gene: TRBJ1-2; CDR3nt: TGTGCCAGCAGCCCCGGGACAGGGCACGGCTATGGCTACACCTTC; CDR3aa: CASSPGTGHGYGYTF
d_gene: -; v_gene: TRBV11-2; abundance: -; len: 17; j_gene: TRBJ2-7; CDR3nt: TGTGCCAGCAGCTTAGTTGCGGGGGCGGTGAGAAGCTACGAGCAGTACTTC; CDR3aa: CASSLVAGAVRSYEQYF
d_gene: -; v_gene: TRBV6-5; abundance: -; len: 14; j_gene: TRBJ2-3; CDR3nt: TGTGCCAGCAGTTACTCCCCCCGCACAGATACGCAGTATTTT; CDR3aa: CASSYSPRTDTQYF
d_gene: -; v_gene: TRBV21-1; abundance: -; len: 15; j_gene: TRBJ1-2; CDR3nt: TGTGCCAGCAGAAAAAGAGGGACAGGGGGCTATGGCTACACCTTC; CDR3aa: CASRKRGTGGYGYTF
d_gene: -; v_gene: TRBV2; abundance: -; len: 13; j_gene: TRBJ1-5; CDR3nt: TGTGCCAGCAGTGGACAGAGCAATCAGCCCCAGCATTTT; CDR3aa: CASSGQSNQPQHF
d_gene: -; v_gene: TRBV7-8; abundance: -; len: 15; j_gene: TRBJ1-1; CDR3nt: TGTGCCAGCAGCTTAATTGCCGTCCGGGGAGAGGAAGCTTTCTTT; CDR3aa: CASSLIAVRGEEAFF
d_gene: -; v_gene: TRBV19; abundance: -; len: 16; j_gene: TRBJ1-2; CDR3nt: TGTGCCAGTAGTATGTTTTCCGGGGAGAGGGAAAGTGGCTACACCTTC; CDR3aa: CASSMFSGERESGYTF
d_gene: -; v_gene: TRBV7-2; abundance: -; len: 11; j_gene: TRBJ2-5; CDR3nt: TGTGCCAGCAGCTTAAAAGGAGCCACTTACTTC; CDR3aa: CASSLKGATYF
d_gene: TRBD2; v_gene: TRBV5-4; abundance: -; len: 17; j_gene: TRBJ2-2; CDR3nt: TGTGCCAGCAGCCTAGGGGGACTAGCGGGAGGAGACGGGGAGCTGTTTTTT; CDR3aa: CASSLGGLAGGDGELFF
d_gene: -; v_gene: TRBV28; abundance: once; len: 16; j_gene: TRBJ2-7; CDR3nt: TGTGCCAGCAGTTTACCCGGTTTGGGCCAGCTCTACGAGCAGTACTTC; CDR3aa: CASSLPGLGQLYEQYF
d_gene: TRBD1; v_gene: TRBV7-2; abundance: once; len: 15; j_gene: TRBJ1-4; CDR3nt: TGTGCCAGCAGACTTAGGGGGCGAACTAATGAAAAACTGTTTTTT; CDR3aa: CASRLRGRTNEKLFF
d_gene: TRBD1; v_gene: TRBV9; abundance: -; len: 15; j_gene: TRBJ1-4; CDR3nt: TGTGCCAGCAGCGCCACCGGGACAGGGGGCGAAAAACTGTTTTTT; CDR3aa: CASSATGTGGEKLFF
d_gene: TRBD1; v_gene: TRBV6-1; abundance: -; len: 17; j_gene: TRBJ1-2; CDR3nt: TGTGCCAGCAGTGAATGGGGACAGGGCGTAGTTAACTATGGCTACACCTTC; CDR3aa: CASSEWGQGVVNYGYTF
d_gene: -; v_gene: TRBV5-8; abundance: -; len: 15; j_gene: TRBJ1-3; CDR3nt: TGTGCCAGCAGCCTAGGGACCATAAGAGGAAACACCATATATTTT; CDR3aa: CASSLGTIRGNTIYF
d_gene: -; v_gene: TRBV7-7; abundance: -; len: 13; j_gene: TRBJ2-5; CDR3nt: TGTGCTAGCAGTAATACAGGTTCGGAGACCCAGTACTTC; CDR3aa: CASSNTGSETQYF
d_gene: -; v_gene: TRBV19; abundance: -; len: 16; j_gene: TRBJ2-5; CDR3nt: TGTGCCAGTAATAGGGGGCCAGCGGGGGAAAAAGAGACCCAGTACTTC; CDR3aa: CASNRGPAGEKETQYF
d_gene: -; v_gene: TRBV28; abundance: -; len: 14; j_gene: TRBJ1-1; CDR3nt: TGTGCCAGCAGTTTCGAAGGGCGGAGCACTGAAGCTTTCTTT; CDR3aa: CASSFEGRSTEAFF
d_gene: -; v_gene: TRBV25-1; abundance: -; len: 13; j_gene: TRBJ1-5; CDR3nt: TGTGCCAGCAGTGACCGAATAAGTCAGCCCCAGCATTTT; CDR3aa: CASSDRISQPQHF
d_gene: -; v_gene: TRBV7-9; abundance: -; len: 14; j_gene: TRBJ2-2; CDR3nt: TGTGCCAGCAGCCCGAGACTACCCACCGGGGAGCTGTTTTTT; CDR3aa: CASSPRLPTGELFF
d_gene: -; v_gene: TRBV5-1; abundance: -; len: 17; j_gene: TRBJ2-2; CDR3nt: TGCGCCAGCAGCTCCCTTCGGGGCGGCCCGAACACCGGGGAGCTGTTTTTT; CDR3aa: CASSSLRGGPNTGELFF
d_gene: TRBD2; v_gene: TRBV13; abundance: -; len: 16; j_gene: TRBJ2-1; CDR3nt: TGTGCCAGCAGCTTACTAGCGGGGGGTCCCTACAATGAGCAGTTCTTC; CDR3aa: CASSLLAGGPYNEQFF
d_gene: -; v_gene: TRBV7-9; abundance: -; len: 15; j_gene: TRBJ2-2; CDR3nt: TGTGCCAGCAGCTTACGAAGGGGGAACACCGGGGAGCTGTTTTTT; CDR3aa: CASSLRRGNTGELFF
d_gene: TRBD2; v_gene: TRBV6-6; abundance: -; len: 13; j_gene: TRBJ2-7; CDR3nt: TGTGCCACCGAGACTAGCGGGATCTACGAGCAGTACTTC; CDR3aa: CATETSGIYEQYF
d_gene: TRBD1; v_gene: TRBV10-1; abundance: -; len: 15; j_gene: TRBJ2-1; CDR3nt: TGCGCCAGCAGTGATGGACAGGCGATCGGCAATGAGCAGTTCTTC; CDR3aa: CASSDGQAIGNEQFF
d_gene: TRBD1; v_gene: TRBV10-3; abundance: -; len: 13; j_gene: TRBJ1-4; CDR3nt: TGTGCCATCAGAACAGGGGAAGGGGAAAAACTGTTTTTT; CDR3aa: CAIRTGEGEKLFF
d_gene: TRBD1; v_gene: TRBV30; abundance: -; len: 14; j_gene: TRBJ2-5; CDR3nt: TGTGCCTGGAGTGTAGACAGGGCGACGGAGACCCAGTACTTC; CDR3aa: CAWSVDRATETQYF
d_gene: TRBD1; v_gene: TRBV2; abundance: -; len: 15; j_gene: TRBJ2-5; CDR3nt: TGTGCCAGCAGTTGGGACAGAAACCGCCAAGAGACCCAGTACTTC; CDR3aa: CASSWDRNRQETQYF
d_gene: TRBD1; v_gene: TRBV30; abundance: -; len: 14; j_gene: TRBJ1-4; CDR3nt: TGTGCCTGGAGTGTAAAGGGGGCGCGGGAAAAACTGTTTTTT; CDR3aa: CAWSVKGAREKLFF
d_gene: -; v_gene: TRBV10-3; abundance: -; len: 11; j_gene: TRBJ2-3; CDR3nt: TGTGCCATCAGTACCACAGATACGCAGTATTTT; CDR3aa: CAISTTDTQYF
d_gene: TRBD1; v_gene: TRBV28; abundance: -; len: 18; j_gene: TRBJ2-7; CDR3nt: TGTGCCAGCAGTCTACCGGGACAGGGTCCTTTAGGGTCGTACGAGCAGTACTTC; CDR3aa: CASSLPGQGPLGSYEQYF
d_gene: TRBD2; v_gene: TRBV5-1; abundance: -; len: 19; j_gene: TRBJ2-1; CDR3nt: TGCGCCAGCAGCTCCGACCCGGGACTAGCGGGAGGGCCCACGGATGAGCAGTTCTTC; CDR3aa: CASSSDPGLAGGPTDEQFF
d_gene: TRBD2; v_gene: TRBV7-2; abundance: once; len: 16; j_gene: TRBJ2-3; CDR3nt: TGTGCCAGCAGCTTCCAAGCGGGAGGGAGCACAGATACGCAGTATTTT; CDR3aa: CASSFQAGGSTDTQYF
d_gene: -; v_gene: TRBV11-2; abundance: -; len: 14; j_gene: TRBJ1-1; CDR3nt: TGTGCCAGCAGCCGGGGGGGGATGAACACTGAAGCTTTCTTT; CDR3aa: CASSRGGMNTEAFF
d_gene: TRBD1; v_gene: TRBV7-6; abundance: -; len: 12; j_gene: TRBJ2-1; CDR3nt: TGTGCCAGCAGCGTACAGGGGAATGAGCAGTTCTTC; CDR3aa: CASSVQGNEQFF
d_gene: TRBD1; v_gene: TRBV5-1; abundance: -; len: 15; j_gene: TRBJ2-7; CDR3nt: TGCGCCAGCAGCTTATCGGGACAGGGGGCCCACGAGCAGTACTTC; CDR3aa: CASSLSGQGAHEQYF
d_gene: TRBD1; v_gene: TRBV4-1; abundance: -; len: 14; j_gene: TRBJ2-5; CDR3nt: TGCGCCAGCAGCAACGGACAGGGTTTGGAGACCCAGTACTTC; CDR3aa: CASSNGQGLETQYF
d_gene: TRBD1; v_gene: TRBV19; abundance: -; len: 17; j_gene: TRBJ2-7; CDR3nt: TGTGCCAGTAGTACCGCCGGGACAGGCGATTTTTCCTACGAGCAGTACTTC; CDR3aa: CASSTAGTGDFSYEQYF
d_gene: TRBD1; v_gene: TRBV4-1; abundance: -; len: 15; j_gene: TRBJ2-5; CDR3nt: TGCGCCAGCAGCCAAGCAGGGACAGGGGGCAGGACCCAGTACTTC; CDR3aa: CASSQAGTGGRTQYF
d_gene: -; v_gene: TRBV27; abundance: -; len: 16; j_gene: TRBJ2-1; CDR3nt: TGTGCCAGCAGCCCGGGTTTCCGGAGGGTTGGCAATGAGCAGTTCTTC; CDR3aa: CASSPGFRRVGNEQFF
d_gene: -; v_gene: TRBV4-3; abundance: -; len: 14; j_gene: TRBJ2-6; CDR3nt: TGCGCCAGCAGCCAAGGGGCCGGGGCCAACGTCCTGACTTTC; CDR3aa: CASSQGAGANVLTF
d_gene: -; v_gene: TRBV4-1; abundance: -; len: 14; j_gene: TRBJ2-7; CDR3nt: TGCGCCAGCAGCCAACTACAGGGTTTCTACGAGCAGTACTTC; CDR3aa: CASSQLQGFYEQYF
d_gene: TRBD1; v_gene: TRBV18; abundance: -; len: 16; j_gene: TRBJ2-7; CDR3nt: TGTGCCAGCTCACCAGTGACAGGGACAGCTTTCTACGAGCAGTACTTC; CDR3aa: CASSPVTGTAFYEQYF
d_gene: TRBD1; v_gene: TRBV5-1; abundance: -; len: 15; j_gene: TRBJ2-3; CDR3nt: TGCGCCAGCAGTGACAGGGGGTTTTTCTTAGATACGCAGTATTTT; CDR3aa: CASSDRGFFLDTQYF
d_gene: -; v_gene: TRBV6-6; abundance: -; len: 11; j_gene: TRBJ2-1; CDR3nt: TGTGCCAGCAGTTACTTATCTGAGCAGTTCTTC; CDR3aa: CASSYLSEQFF